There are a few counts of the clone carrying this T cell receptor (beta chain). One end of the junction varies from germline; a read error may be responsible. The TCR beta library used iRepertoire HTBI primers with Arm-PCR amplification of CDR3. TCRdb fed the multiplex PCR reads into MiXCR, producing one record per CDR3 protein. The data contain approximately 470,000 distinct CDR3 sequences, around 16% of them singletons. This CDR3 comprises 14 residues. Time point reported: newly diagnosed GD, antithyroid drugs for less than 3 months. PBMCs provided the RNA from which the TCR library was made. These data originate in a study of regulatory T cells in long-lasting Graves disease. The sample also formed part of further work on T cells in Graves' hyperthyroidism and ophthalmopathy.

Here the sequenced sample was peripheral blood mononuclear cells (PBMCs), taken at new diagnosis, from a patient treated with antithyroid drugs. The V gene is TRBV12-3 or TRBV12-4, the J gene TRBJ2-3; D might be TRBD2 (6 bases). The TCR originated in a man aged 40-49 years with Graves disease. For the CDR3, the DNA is TGTGTCAGCACGGTGGGGACTAGCACAGATACGCAGTATTTT. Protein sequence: CVSTVGTSTDTQYF.